This T cell receptor beta chain came from a study of blood T cell repertoires in COVID-19. Study-level information: T cells, B-cell-depleted T cells, or PBMCs supplied cDNA or gDNA.

From germline, CDR1 is LNHDA and CDR2 SQIVND (reference sequence). V shed 2 bases and J shed 2 bases, with 10 bases lying between them. CDR3 length equals 16 residues. Assay used: immunoSEQ multiplex PCR; TCRdb lists only in-frame clones, some missing. The sample comprises a few hundred thousand clones, around 80% of which are singletons, and around 20% rests with the top ten. The V gene is TRBV19, the J gene TRBJ1-6; D uncertain. The material sequenced was peripheral blood. The source is a man younger than 40 with active or convalescent COVID-19. CDR3 protein: CASSINYSTYNSPLHF. CDR3 in DNA: TGTGCCAGTAGTATAAATTACAGCACCTATAATTCACCCCTCCACTTT.